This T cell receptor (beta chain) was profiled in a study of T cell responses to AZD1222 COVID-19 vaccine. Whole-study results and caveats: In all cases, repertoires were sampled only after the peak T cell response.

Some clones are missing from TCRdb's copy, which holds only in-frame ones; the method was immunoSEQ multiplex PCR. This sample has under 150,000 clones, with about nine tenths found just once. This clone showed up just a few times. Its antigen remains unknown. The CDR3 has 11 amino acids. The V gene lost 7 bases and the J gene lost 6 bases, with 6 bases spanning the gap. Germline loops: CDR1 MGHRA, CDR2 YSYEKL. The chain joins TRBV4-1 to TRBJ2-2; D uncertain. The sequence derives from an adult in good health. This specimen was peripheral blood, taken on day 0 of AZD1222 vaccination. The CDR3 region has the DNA TGCGCCAGCATGTTCGCCGGGGAGCTGTTTTTT. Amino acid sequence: CASMFAGELFF.